This is a list of T cell receptor beta chains from one sample in a study of blood T cell repertoires in COVID-19. Data came from immunoSEQ multiplex PCR; TCRdb stores just in-frame clones and leaves some out. The sample lists 240,000 or so clones; 85% to 90% were seen once. Sequenced: PBMCs or T cells enriched from blood (not recorded which). Source of these receptors: a man between 35 and 55 years old who had recovered from COVID-19. Each CDR3 is given with its conserved first and last residue. Fields, in order: clone size, V gene, J gene, D gene, CDR3 DNA, CDR3 protein. The D gene is left open where the match is weak. Clone size is shown for a subset of rows, as once, few, many or a class of expanded clone.

abundance: -
v_gene: TRBV5-4
j_gene: TRBJ1-4
d_gene: TRBD1
CDR3nt: TGTGCCAGCAGCACGGGACAGGGACTTGGGGAAAAACTGTTTTTT
CDR3aa: CASSTGQGLGEKLFF

abundance: -
v_gene: TRBV2
j_gene: TRBJ2-1
d_gene: -
CDR3nt: TGTGCCAGCAGTGATTCGGTAAATGCTGTTTTCAATGAGCAGTTCTTC
CDR3aa: CASSDSVNAVFNEQFF

abundance: -
v_gene: TRBV12-3/TRBV12-4
j_gene: TRBJ2-1
d_gene: TRBD2
CDR3nt: TGTGCCAGCAGTGGACTAGATCTGCGGCAGTTCTTC
CDR3aa: CASSGLDLRQFF

abundance: few
v_gene: TRBV11-3
j_gene: TRBJ2-5
d_gene: TRBD1
CDR3nt: TGTGCCAGCAGCTTCGCTAGGTCTGACAGGGATTTTGAAGAGACCCAGTACTTC
CDR3aa: CASSFARSDRDFEETQYF

abundance: -
v_gene: TRBV5-1
j_gene: TRBJ2-3
d_gene: TRBD2
CDR3nt: TGCGCCAGCAGCTTGGAAGTGACTAGCGGGGGAACTAGCACAGATACGCAGTATTTT
CDR3aa: CASSLEVTSGGTSTDTQYF

abundance: -
v_gene: TRBV11-3
j_gene: TRBJ1-2
d_gene: -
CDR3nt: TGTGCCAGCAGCAAGTATTTCGGTGGCTACACCTTC
CDR3aa: CASSKYFGGYTF

abundance: -
v_gene: TRBV10-2
j_gene: TRBJ2-1
d_gene: TRBD2
CDR3nt: TGCGCCAGCAGTGAGTCGTGGGGGGGAATCTACAATGAGCAGTTCTTC
CDR3aa: CASSESWGGIYNEQFF

abundance: -
v_gene: TRBV7-9
j_gene: TRBJ1-2
d_gene: -
CDR3nt: TGTGCCAGCAGCTTAGCGTGGAGGTCCGAGGACTATGGCTACACCTTC
CDR3aa: CASSLAWRSEDYGYTF

abundance: -
v_gene: TRBV13
j_gene: TRBJ2-7
d_gene: -
CDR3nt: TGTGCCAGCAGCTTAGGCGGTCGGAGGGGGCACGAGCAGTACTTC
CDR3aa: CASSLGGRRGHEQYF

abundance: once
v_gene: TRBV28
j_gene: TRBJ2-5
d_gene: -
CDR3nt: TGTGCCAGCAGTCCCCTAGGTAGCGCACAAGAGACCCAGTACTTC
CDR3aa: CASSPLGSAQETQYF

abundance: -
v_gene: TRBV5-4
j_gene: TRBJ2-1
d_gene: -
CDR3nt: TGTGCCAGCACACAGAGCTCCTACAATGAGCAGTTCTTC
CDR3aa: CASTQSSYNEQFF

abundance: -
v_gene: TRBV6-5
j_gene: TRBJ2-6
d_gene: -
CDR3nt: TGTGCCAGCAGTATATCTGGGGCCAACGTCCTGACTTTC
CDR3aa: CASSISGANVLTF

abundance: -
v_gene: TRBV19
j_gene: TRBJ2-1
d_gene: TRBD2
CDR3nt: TGTGCCAGTAGGACCGGGACTAGCTCCTACAATGAGCAGTTCTTC
CDR3aa: CASRTGTSSYNEQFF

abundance: few
v_gene: TRBV5-1
j_gene: TRBJ1-4
d_gene: TRBD1
CDR3nt: TGCGCCAGCAGCAATCAGGGGGCACTTGAAAAACTGTTTTTT
CDR3aa: CASSNQGALEKLFF

abundance: -
v_gene: TRBV11-2
j_gene: TRBJ2-1
d_gene: -
CDR3nt: TGTGCCAGCAGCTTAGATCGGGGAGAGCCGTCGTGGGGCAATGAGCAGTTCTTC
CDR3aa: CASSLDRGEPSWGNEQFF

abundance: -
v_gene: TRBV19
j_gene: TRBJ2-1
d_gene: TRBD2
CDR3nt: TGTGCCAGTAAAGCGGGGGCCCCTAGCTGGAACTACAATGAGCAGTTCTTC
CDR3aa: CASKAGAPSWNYNEQFF

abundance: -
v_gene: TRBV6-5
j_gene: TRBJ1-1
d_gene: -
CDR3nt: TGTGCCAGCAGGCCCAGGGGACTGAACACTGAAGCTTTCTTT
CDR3aa: CASRPRGLNTEAFF

abundance: -
v_gene: TRBV14
j_gene: TRBJ2-7
d_gene: -
CDR3nt: TGTGCCAGCAGGCAGAGCGGAGGGAAACCTACCTACGAGCAGTACTTC
CDR3aa: CASRQSGGKPTYEQYF

abundance: -
v_gene: TRBV4-1
j_gene: TRBJ2-3
d_gene: -
CDR3nt: TGCGCCAGCAGCCAAGATGTGCGAGGGGGTGGGGGTACGCAGTATTTT
CDR3aa: CASSQDVRGGGGTQYF

abundance: -
v_gene: TRBV7-9
j_gene: TRBJ1-5
d_gene: -
CDR3nt: TGTGCCAGCAGCCCCTCTGGAGAGTCTCCCCAGCATTTT
CDR3aa: CASSPSGESPQHF

abundance: -
v_gene: TRBV5-6
j_gene: TRBJ2-2
d_gene: -
CDR3nt: TGTGCCAGCAGCGCCGGGGTAAGAAACACCGGGGAGCTGTTTTTT
CDR3aa: CASSAGVRNTGELFF

abundance: -
v_gene: TRBV7-2
j_gene: TRBJ2-7
d_gene: TRBD1
CDR3nt: TGTGCCAGCAGCTTCTCGACAGGGTCATACGAGCAGTACTTC
CDR3aa: CASSFSTGSYEQYF

abundance: -
v_gene: TRBV7-3
j_gene: TRBJ1-2
d_gene: -
CDR3nt: TGTGCCAGCAGCTTAAAAGCGGGGGAAAACTATGGCTACACCTTC
CDR3aa: CASSLKAGENYGYTF

abundance: -
v_gene: TRBV21-1
j_gene: TRBJ1-5
d_gene: -
CDR3nt: TGTGCCAGCAGCACAAGTCCGACAGGCGAAAATCAGCCCCAGCATTTT
CDR3aa: CASSTSPTGENQPQHF

abundance: few
v_gene: TRBV19
j_gene: TRBJ1-5
d_gene: -
CDR3nt: TGTGCCAGTAGTATCGGCGGAGCTGGCAATCAGCCCCAGCATTTT
CDR3aa: CASSIGGAGNQPQHF

abundance: -
v_gene: TRBV15
j_gene: TRBJ1-5
d_gene: -
CDR3nt: TGTGCCACCAGCAAATCCTCGGACAGTTCGGAGCCCCAGCATTTT
CDR3aa: CATSKSSDSSEPQHF

abundance: -
v_gene: TRBV19
j_gene: TRBJ1-2
d_gene: TRBD1
CDR3nt: TGTGCCAGTAACCCCGACTCGGGACAGCCAAACTATGGCTACACCTTC
CDR3aa: CASNPDSGQPNYGYTF

abundance: -
v_gene: TRBV5-6
j_gene: TRBJ1-1
d_gene: -
CDR3nt: TGTGCCAGCAGCTTGGGTAGGAACACTGAAGCTTTCTTT
CDR3aa: CASSLGRNTEAFF

abundance: -
v_gene: TRBV7-9
j_gene: TRBJ1-2
d_gene: -
CDR3nt: TGTGCCAGCAGCCAGGGTGGGGTCTATGGCTACACCTTC
CDR3aa: CASSQGGVYGYTF

abundance: many
v_gene: TRBV18
j_gene: TRBJ2-3
d_gene: TRBD1
CDR3nt: TGTGCCAGCTCCCCAAGGGGGCTGGGAACAGATACGCAGTATTTT
CDR3aa: CASSPRGLGTDTQYF

abundance: -
v_gene: TRBV28
j_gene: TRBJ1-5
d_gene: TRBD1
CDR3nt: TGTGCCAGCAGTTCGACAGGGGTCGATCAGCCCCAGCATTTT
CDR3aa: CASSSTGVDQPQHF

abundance: -
v_gene: TRBV28
j_gene: TRBJ2-7
d_gene: TRBD2
CDR3nt: TGTGCCAGCAGTACCCCGACTAGCGGGAGCCACTACGAGCAGTACTTC
CDR3aa: CASSTPTSGSHYEQYF

abundance: -
v_gene: TRBV11-3
j_gene: TRBJ2-7
d_gene: -
CDR3nt: TGTGCCAGCAGCTTAGCCCCAGGGGCCGGCTACGAGCAGTACTTC
CDR3aa: CASSLAPGAGYEQYF

abundance: -
v_gene: TRBV12-5
j_gene: TRBJ2-7
d_gene: TRBD1
CDR3nt: TGTGCTAGTGCCTTTTACCCCCTCCTTACAGGGGCCCCCTACGAGCAGTACTTC
CDR3aa: CASAFYPLLTGAPYEQYF

abundance: -
v_gene: TRBV7-8
j_gene: TRBJ2-3
d_gene: TRBD1
CDR3nt: TGTGCCAGCAGCTCCAGGGGGACAGATACGCAGTATTTT
CDR3aa: CASSSRGTDTQYF

abundance: -
v_gene: TRBV3-1/TRBV3-2
j_gene: TRBJ1-2
d_gene: -
CDR3nt: TGTGCCAGCAGCCAAGGCGGAGGCAACTATGGCTACACCTTC
CDR3aa: CASSQGGGNYGYTF

abundance: -
v_gene: TRBV5-4
j_gene: TRBJ1-1
d_gene: TRBD1
CDR3nt: TGTGCCAGCAGCCCGGACAGGAACGTGAACACTGAAGCTTTCTTT
CDR3aa: CASSPDRNVNTEAFF

abundance: -
v_gene: TRBV11-1
j_gene: TRBJ2-7
d_gene: TRBD1
CDR3nt: TGTGCCAGCAGCTTAGCGCGATTATCGGACAGGGCATACGAGCAGTACTTC
CDR3aa: CASSLARLSDRAYEQYF

abundance: -
v_gene: TRBV5-1
j_gene: TRBJ2-1
d_gene: TRBD2
CDR3nt: TGCGCCAGCAGCTTTTATCGGGGTCTAGCGGGGTCCTACAATGAGCAGTTCTTC
CDR3aa: CASSFYRGLAGSYNEQFF

abundance: few
v_gene: TRBV6-5
j_gene: TRBJ2-7
d_gene: TRBD2
CDR3nt: TGTGCCAGCTATAAACGGACTAGCGGATCCTACGAGCAGTACTTC
CDR3aa: CASYKRTSGSYEQYF

abundance: -
v_gene: TRBV13
j_gene: TRBJ1-2
d_gene: -
CDR3nt: TGTGCCAGCAGCGCAGCCCTCAGGGTTAACTATGGCTACACCTTC
CDR3aa: CASSAALRVNYGYTF

abundance: -
v_gene: TRBV7-3
j_gene: TRBJ2-1
d_gene: -
CDR3nt: TGTGCCAGCAGCTTAGGGAGCTCCTACAATGAGCAGTTCTTC
CDR3aa: CASSLGSSYNEQFF

abundance: few
v_gene: TRBV5-5
j_gene: TRBJ1-5
d_gene: TRBD1
CDR3nt: TGTGCCAGCAGCTTCAGATTACAGGGGGACGGCAATCAGCCCCAGCATTTT
CDR3aa: CASSFRLQGDGNQPQHF

abundance: -
v_gene: TRBV18
j_gene: TRBJ1-1
d_gene: -
CDR3nt: TGTGCCAGCGCCACAGGGATGATGAACACTGAAGCTTTCTTT
CDR3aa: CASATGMMNTEAFF

abundance: -
v_gene: TRBV11-2
j_gene: TRBJ1-4
d_gene: -
CDR3nt: TGTGCCAGCAGCTTAGGGACTCGGGCTAATGAAAAACTGTTTTTT
CDR3aa: CASSLGTRANEKLFF

abundance: -
v_gene: TRBV28
j_gene: TRBJ2-4
d_gene: TRBD2
CDR3nt: TGTGCCAGCAGCCGGACTAGAGTACGGTACTTC
CDR3aa: CASSRTRVRYF

abundance: once
v_gene: TRBV27
j_gene: TRBJ1-5
d_gene: -
CDR3nt: TGTGCCAGCAGTTTATCGTGGGGGGGAAGTCAGCCCCAGCATTTT
CDR3aa: CASSLSWGGSQPQHF

abundance: -
v_gene: TRBV7-2
j_gene: TRBJ2-7
d_gene: TRBD2
CDR3nt: TGTGCCAGCAGCTTAGCGTTCGGGGCGGGAGGGCCTAACGAGCAGTACTTC
CDR3aa: CASSLAFGAGGPNEQYF

abundance: -
v_gene: TRBV12-3/TRBV12-4
j_gene: TRBJ1-1
d_gene: -
CDR3nt: TGTGCCAGCAGTCCCTACAACACTGAAGCTTTCTTT
CDR3aa: CASSPYNTEAFF